The clone carrying this T cell receptor beta chain showed up just once. In this CDR3 the conserved last residue, phenylalanine or tryptophan, is missing, so a read error is likely. This specimen comes from a study of tumor-infiltrating lymphocytes in primary liver carcinoma. This CDR3 comprises 15 residues. CDR1 is SGHVS and CDR2 is FQNEAQ in the germline V gene. Making TCR beta cDNA involved around 500 ng total RNA and a constant-region primer. Construction of TCR beta libraries relied on three successive nested multiplex PCR rounds employing slightly modified ARM-PCR. TRBV1-TRBV30 forward primers and a C-beta reverse primer were used in the first two PCR rounds, which each ran for approximately 11 cycles. In TCRdb, the multiplex PCR reads were re-called with MiXCR into one record per CDR3 protein. The sample carries about 130,000 distinct CDR3 sequences, 60% to 80% recorded once. Joint extraction of RNA and DNA used 20-30 mg of bulk tissue that was unsorted.

This sequence was found in a woman aged 60-75 years with primary liver carcinoma and hepatitis B virus infection. The chain carries TRBV7-8 and TRBJ2-7; 10 bases line up with TRBD2. Sequenced material: liver tumor tissue from sampling region 3. Stated subset: tumor region T3, left-lateral pole. Written as DNA, the CDR3 is TGTGACAGCAGCTTAGAACTAGCGGGGTACAACGAGCAGTACCTC. The encoded protein is CDSSLELAGYNEQYL.